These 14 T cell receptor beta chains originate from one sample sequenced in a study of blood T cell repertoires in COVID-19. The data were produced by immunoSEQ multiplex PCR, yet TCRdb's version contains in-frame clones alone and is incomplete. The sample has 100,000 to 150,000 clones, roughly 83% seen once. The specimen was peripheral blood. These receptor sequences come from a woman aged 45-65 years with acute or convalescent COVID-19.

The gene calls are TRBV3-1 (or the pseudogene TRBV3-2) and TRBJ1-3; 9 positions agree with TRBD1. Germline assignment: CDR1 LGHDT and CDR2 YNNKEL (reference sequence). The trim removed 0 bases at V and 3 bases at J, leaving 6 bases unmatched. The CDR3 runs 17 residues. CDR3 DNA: TGTGCCAGCAGCCAAGACTCCGGGACAGGGCTTGGAAACACCATATATTTT. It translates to CASSQDSGTGLGNTIYF.

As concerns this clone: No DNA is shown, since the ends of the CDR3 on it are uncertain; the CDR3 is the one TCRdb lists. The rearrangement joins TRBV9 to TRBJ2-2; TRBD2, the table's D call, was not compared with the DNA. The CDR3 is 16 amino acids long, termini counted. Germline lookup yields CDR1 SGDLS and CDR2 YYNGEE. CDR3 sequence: CASSGTTTVLGGELFF.

The CDR3 is CASSTRVAGGRDTQYF. The CDR3, as DNA: TGTGCCAGTAGTACTCGGGTAGCGGGGGGGCGAGATACGCAGTATTTT. The chain combines TRBV19 with TRBJ2-3, with 11 bases lining up with TRBD2. The CDR3 length is 16 residues. Per the germline V gene, CDR1 is LNHDA and CDR2 is SQIVND (reference sequence). V lost 4 bases, J lost 5 bases, and 8 bases stayed unmatched.

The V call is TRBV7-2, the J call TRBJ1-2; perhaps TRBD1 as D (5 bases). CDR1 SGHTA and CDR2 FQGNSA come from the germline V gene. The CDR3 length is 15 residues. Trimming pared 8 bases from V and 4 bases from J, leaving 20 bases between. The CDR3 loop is CASAIGVWGGYGYTF. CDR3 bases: TGTGCCAGCGCCATAGGAGTATGGGGCGGCTATGGCTACACCTTC.

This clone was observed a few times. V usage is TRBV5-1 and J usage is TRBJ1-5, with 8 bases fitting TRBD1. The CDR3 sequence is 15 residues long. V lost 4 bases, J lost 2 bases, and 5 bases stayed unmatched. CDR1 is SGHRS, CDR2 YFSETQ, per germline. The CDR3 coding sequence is TGCGCCAGCAGCCCACAGGGGGGGGGCAATCAGCCCCAGCATTTT. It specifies CASSPQGGGNQPQHF.

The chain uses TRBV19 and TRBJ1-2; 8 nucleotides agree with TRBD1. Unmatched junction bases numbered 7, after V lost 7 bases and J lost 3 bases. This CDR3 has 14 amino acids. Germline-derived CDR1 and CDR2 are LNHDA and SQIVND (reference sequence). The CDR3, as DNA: TGTGCCAGTAAAATCGGGACAGGCTACTATGGCTACACCTTC. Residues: CASKIGTGYYGYTF.

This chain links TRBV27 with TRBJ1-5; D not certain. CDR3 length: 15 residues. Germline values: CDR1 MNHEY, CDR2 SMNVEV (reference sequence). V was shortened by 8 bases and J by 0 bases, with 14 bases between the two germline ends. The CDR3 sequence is CASQAGIYSNQPQHF. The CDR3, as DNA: TGTGCCAGCCAGGCTGGAATCTATAGCAATCAGCCCCAGCATTTT.

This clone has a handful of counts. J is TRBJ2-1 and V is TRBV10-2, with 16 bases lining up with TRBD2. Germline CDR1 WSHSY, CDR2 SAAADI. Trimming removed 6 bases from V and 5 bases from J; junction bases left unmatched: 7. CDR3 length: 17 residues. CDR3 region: CASREPGLAGGNNEQFF. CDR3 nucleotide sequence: TGCGCCAGCAGGGAGCCGGGACTAGCGGGGGGGAACAATGAGCAGTTCTTC.

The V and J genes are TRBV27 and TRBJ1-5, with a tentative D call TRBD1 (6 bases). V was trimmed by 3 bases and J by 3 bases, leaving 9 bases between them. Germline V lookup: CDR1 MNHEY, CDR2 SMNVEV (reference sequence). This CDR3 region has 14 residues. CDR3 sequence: CASSLGQSNQPQHF. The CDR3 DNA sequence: TGTGCCAGCAGTTTGGGACAATCCAATCAGCCCCAGCATTTT.

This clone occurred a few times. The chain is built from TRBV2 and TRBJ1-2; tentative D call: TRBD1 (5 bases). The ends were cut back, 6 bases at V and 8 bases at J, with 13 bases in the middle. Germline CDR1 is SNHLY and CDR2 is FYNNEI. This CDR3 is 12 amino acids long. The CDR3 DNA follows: TGTGCCAGCAGAGAGGACACGCCGGGCTACACCTTC. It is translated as CASREDTPGYTF. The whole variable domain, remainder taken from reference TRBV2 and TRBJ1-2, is EPEVTQTPSHQVTQMGQEVILRCVPISNHLYFYWYRQILGQKVEFLVSFYNNEISEKSEIFDDQFSVERPDGSNFTLKIRSTKLEDSAMYFCASREDTPGYTFGSGTRLTVV.

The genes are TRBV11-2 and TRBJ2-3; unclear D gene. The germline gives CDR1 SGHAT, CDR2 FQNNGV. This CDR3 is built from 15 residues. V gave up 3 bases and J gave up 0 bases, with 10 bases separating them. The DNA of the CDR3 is TGTGCCAGCAGCTTTAATAGCTTTAGCACAGATACGCAGTATTTT. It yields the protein CASSFNSFSTDTQYF.

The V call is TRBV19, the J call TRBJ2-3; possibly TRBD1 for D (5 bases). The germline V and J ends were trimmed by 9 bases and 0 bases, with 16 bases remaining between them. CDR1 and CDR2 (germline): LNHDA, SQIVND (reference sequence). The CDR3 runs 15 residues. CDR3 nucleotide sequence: TGTGCCAGCCAGAGGACACCCCCTAGCACAGATACGCAGTATTTT. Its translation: CASQRTPPSTDTQYF.

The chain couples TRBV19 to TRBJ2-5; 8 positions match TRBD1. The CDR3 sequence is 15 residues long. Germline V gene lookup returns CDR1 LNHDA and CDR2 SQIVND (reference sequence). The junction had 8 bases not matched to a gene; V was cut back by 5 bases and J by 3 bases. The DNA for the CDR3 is TGTGCCAGTAGTCCCCAGACAGGGGTGGAAGAGACCCAGTACTTC. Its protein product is CASSPQTGVEETQYF.

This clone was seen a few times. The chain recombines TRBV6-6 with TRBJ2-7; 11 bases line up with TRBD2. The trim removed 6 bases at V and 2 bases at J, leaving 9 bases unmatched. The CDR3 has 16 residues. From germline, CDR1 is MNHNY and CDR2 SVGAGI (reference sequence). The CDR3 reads CASRRPGLAETYEQYF. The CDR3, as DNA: TGTGCCAGCAGACGCCCGGGACTAGCGGAAACCTACGAGCAGTACTTC.